The rows below give T cell receptor beta chains drawn from one sample of a study of OX40 agonist ivuxolimab in advanced cancers. Only in-frame clones appear in the TCRdb table, and some are missing; sequencing was by immunoSEQ multiplex PCR. The repertoire has more than 100,000 clones, 93% of them found once; the top ten carry roughly 1%. The material was CD4+ or CD8+ T cells sorted from blood, obtained in a trial of the OX40 agonist ivuxolimab. The receptors were sampled from an adult with an advanced solid tumor such as melanoma, head and neck, liver or kidney cancer. Each CDR3 is given with its conserved first and last residue. The order of the fields is clone size, V gene, D gene, J gene, CDR3 DNA, CDR3 protein. A D gene is named only where the DNA matches it firmly. Clone size appears in some rows only: once, few, many, or a class for an expanded clone.

clone size: -; V gene: TRBV5-1; D gene: -; J gene: TRBJ1-2; CDR3 DNA: TGCGCCAGCAGCTTTCAGGGGCTGGACGGCTACACCTTC; CDR3 protein: CASSFQGLDGYTF
clone size: -; V gene: TRBV7-3; D gene: -; J gene: TRBJ2-3; CDR3 DNA: TGTGCCAGCAGCCAGAGGCCAACAGATACGCAGTATTTT; CDR3 protein: CASSQRPTDTQYF
clone size: -; V gene: TRBV19; D gene: -; J gene: TRBJ2-4; CDR3 DNA: TGTGCCAGTAGTATTTACCTGGGGGGCCGGAGAGCCAAAAACATTCAGTACTTC; CDR3 protein: CASSIYLGGRRAKNIQYF
clone size: -; V gene: TRBV5-1; D gene: -; J gene: TRBJ2-3; CDR3 DNA: TGCGCCAGCAGCTGGCGGAGGGCTAGCACAGATACGCAGTATTTT; CDR3 protein: CASSWRRASTDTQYF
clone size: -; V gene: TRBV6-6; D gene: -; J gene: TRBJ2-1; CDR3 DNA: TGTGCCAGCAGTTACGGGACTCGGGTCGTAAATGAGCAGTTCTTC; CDR3 protein: CASSYGTRVVNEQFF
clone size: -; V gene: TRBV5-1; D gene: -; J gene: TRBJ2-1; CDR3 DNA: TGCGCCAGCAGCTTGGGAGGGCCCCCGATAAGTTACAATGAGCAGTTCTTC; CDR3 protein: CASSLGGPPISYNEQFF
clone size: once; V gene: TRBV5-1; D gene: -; J gene: TRBJ1-3; CDR3 DNA: TGCGCCAGCAGTGACAGAGGGTGGGACACCATATATTTT; CDR3 protein: CASSDRGWDTIYF
clone size: -; V gene: TRBV19; D gene: TRBD2; J gene: TRBJ2-7; CDR3 DNA: TGTGCCAGTAGTAACGGGGGGATTTGGGGCTCCTACGAGCAGTACTTC; CDR3 protein: CASSNGGIWGSYEQYF
clone size: -; V gene: TRBV6-6; D gene: TRBD1; J gene: TRBJ2-7; CDR3 DNA: TGTGCCAGCAAAACAGGGGTGTACGAGCAGTACTTC; CDR3 protein: CASKTGVYEQYF
clone size: -; V gene: TRBV4-2; D gene: TRBD2; J gene: TRBJ2-7; CDR3 DNA: TGTGCCAGCAGCCGCCAAACCGCGGGACTAGCGGGAGACTACGAGCAGTACTTC; CDR3 protein: CASSRQTAGLAGDYEQYF
clone size: -; V gene: TRBV2; D gene: -; J gene: TRBJ2-7; CDR3 DNA: TGTGCCAGCAGGGCCCTAGGGGGTTACGAGCAGTACTTC; CDR3 protein: CASRALGGYEQYF
clone size: -; V gene: TRBV30; D gene: TRBD1; J gene: TRBJ2-1; CDR3 DNA: TGTGCCTGGAGTGTACAGGGGAATGAGCAGTTCTTC; CDR3 protein: CAWSVQGNEQFF
clone size: -; V gene: TRBV6-5; D gene: -; J gene: TRBJ1-3; CDR3 DNA: TGTGCCAGCACCCACCACGGGACGAAAGGAAACACCATATATTTT; CDR3 protein: CASTHHGTKGNTIYF
clone size: -; V gene: TRBV19; D gene: -; J gene: TRBJ2-1; CDR3 DNA: TGTGCCAGTAAACAACAGACATTTTGGAATGAGCAGTTCTTC; CDR3 protein: CASKQQTFWNEQFF
clone size: -; V gene: TRBV7-2; D gene: -; J gene: TRBJ1-5; CDR3 DNA: TGTGCCAGCAGCTTAGCGCCTGGGGTAGGGCAGCCCCAGCATTTT; CDR3 protein: CASSLAPGVGQPQHF
clone size: -; V gene: TRBV5-1; D gene: TRBD1; J gene: TRBJ2-7; CDR3 DNA: TGCGCCAGCGAGGGACAGGGTAGCTACGAGCAGTACTTC; CDR3 protein: CASEGQGSYEQYF
clone size: -; V gene: TRBV6-5; D gene: -; J gene: TRBJ2-3; CDR3 DNA: TGTGCCAGCAGCTTAGGCTGGGGCACAGATACGCAGTATTTT; CDR3 protein: CASSLGWGTDTQYF
clone size: few; V gene: TRBV6-1; D gene: -; J gene: TRBJ1-1; CDR3 DNA: TGTGCCAGCAGTGATTCGGGCTTAGCGAACACTGAAGCTTTCTTT; CDR3 protein: CASSDSGLANTEAFF
clone size: -; V gene: TRBV7-2; D gene: -; J gene: TRBJ1-1; CDR3 DNA: TGCGCCAGCAGCCAGGGCCTGACATTGAACACTGAAGCTTTCTTT; CDR3 protein: CASSQGLTLNTEAFF
clone size: -; V gene: TRBV11-2; D gene: -; J gene: TRBJ1-2; CDR3 DNA: TGTGCCAGCAGCTTAGGGGGTGATGGCTACACCTTC; CDR3 protein: CASSLGGDGYTF
clone size: -; V gene: TRBV7-2; D gene: TRBD2; J gene: TRBJ2-2; CDR3 DNA: TGTGCCAGCAGCTCGGCGACTAGCGGGGGGACCGGGGAGCTGTTTTTT; CDR3 protein: CASSSATSGGTGELFF
clone size: -; V gene: TRBV7-6; D gene: -; J gene: TRBJ1-1; CDR3 DNA: TGTGCCAGCAGCCTGCCGGGGGCCAACACTGAAGCTTTCTTT; CDR3 protein: CASSLPGANTEAFF
clone size: -; V gene: TRBV7-2; D gene: TRBD1; J gene: TRBJ1-1; CDR3 DNA: TGTGCCAGCAGCTTAGTTTTCCGGACAGGGAACACTGAAGCTTTCTTT; CDR3 protein: CASSLVFRTGNTEAFF
clone size: -; V gene: TRBV28; D gene: TRBD1; J gene: TRBJ2-5; CDR3 DNA: TGTGCCAGCAGCCTCCCGGACAGGGCGTGGGCCCAGTACTTC; CDR3 protein: CASSLPDRAWAQYF
clone size: -; V gene: TRBV4-1; D gene: TRBD1; J gene: TRBJ1-1; CDR3 DNA: TGCGCCAGCAGCCAGCCGCGGGACAGGGGGTCTGAAGCTTTCTTT; CDR3 protein: CASSQPRDRGSEAFF
clone size: -; V gene: TRBV10-3; D gene: -; J gene: TRBJ2-6; CDR3 DNA: TGTGCCATCAGTGACACTTACAGCTCTGGGGCCAACGTCCTGACTTTC; CDR3 protein: CAISDTYSSGANVLTF
clone size: -; V gene: TRBV15; D gene: -; J gene: TRBJ1-5; CDR3 DNA: TGTGCCACCGCGGACGGGATAGATCAGCCCCAGCATTTT; CDR3 protein: CATADGIDQPQHF
clone size: -; V gene: TRBV6-5; D gene: TRBD1; J gene: TRBJ2-5; CDR3 DNA: TGTGCCAGCACCTGGGACAGGGGGGAAGAGACCCAGTACTTC; CDR3 protein: CASTWDRGEETQYF
clone size: -; V gene: TRBV4-1; D gene: -; J gene: TRBJ2-7; CDR3 DNA: TGCGCCAGCAGCCACCCTGCCTCGGGCCTCTCCTACGAGCAGTACTTC; CDR3 protein: CASSHPASGLSYEQYF
clone size: -; V gene: TRBV7-9; D gene: TRBD2; J gene: TRBJ2-7; CDR3 DNA: TGTGCCAGCAAGCTAGCGGGAGGGAGCGAGCAGTACTTC; CDR3 protein: CASKLAGGSEQYF
clone size: -; V gene: TRBV28; D gene: -; J gene: TRBJ2-1; CDR3 DNA: TGTGCCAGCAGCCCAGGACTGGCGGGTGAGCAGTTCTTC; CDR3 protein: CASSPGLAGEQFF
clone size: -; V gene: TRBV27; D gene: -; J gene: TRBJ1-1; CDR3 DNA: TGTGCCAGCAGTTGTTCAGGGGTAAGGGTAGGAGGTGTGTGTGAAGCTTTCTTT; CDR3 protein: CASSCSGVRVGGVCEAFF
clone size: -; V gene: TRBV4-3; D gene: -; J gene: TRBJ1-1; CDR3 DNA: TGCGCCAGCAGCCAAGGTGGGGGGCTGAACACTGAAGCTTTCTTT; CDR3 protein: CASSQGGGLNTEAFF
clone size: -; V gene: TRBV7-2; D gene: -; J gene: TRBJ1-2; CDR3 DNA: TGTGCCAGCAGGGGGGACCACTATGGCTACACCTTC; CDR3 protein: CASRGDHYGYTF
clone size: -; V gene: TRBV13; D gene: -; J gene: TRBJ1-6; CDR3 DNA: TGTGCCAGCAGCCTCGCGGGACTTAGCAGTAGCTCCTATAATTCACCCCTCCACTTT; CDR3 protein: CASSLAGLSSSSYNSPLHF
clone size: -; V gene: TRBV15; D gene: TRBD1; J gene: TRBJ1-2; CDR3 DNA: TGTGCCACCAGCAGGCTCCTCCCGGGACAGGGAGGTACCTACACCTTC; CDR3 protein: CATSRLLPGQGGTYTF
clone size: -; V gene: TRBV5-1; D gene: -; J gene: TRBJ1-4; CDR3 DNA: TGCGCCAGCAGCCAATTACAGGGCTCAGAAATGGAAAAACTGTTTTTT; CDR3 protein: CASSQLQGSEMEKLFF
clone size: -; V gene: TRBV23-1; D gene: -; J gene: TRBJ1-5; CDR3 DNA: TGCGCCAGCAGCGGACATCCGGAGAATCAGCCCCAGCATTTT; CDR3 protein: CASSGHPENQPQHF
clone size: -; V gene: TRBV28; D gene: TRBD2; J gene: TRBJ2-7; CDR3 DNA: TGTGCCAGCTACGAACCGGGACTAGCGGGAAATTCACCCTACGAGCAGTACTTC; CDR3 protein: CASYEPGLAGNSPYEQYF
clone size: -; V gene: TRBV6-5; D gene: -; J gene: TRBJ2-7; CDR3 DNA: TGTGCCAGCAGTTACTCCCGGGGGCAGGTCTACGAGCAGTACTTC; CDR3 protein: CASSYSRGQVYEQYF
clone size: -; V gene: TRBV28; D gene: TRBD1; J gene: TRBJ2-7; CDR3 DNA: TGTGCCAGCAGTACATATGGACAGGGATCCTACGAGCAGTACTTC; CDR3 protein: CASSTYGQGSYEQYF
clone size: -; V gene: TRBV28; D gene: -; J gene: TRBJ1-5; CDR3 DNA: TGTGCCAGCAGTTTAGGCCCCTTGCATTTT; CDR3 protein: CASSLGPLHF
clone size: -; V gene: TRBV5-6; D gene: -; J gene: TRBJ1-6; CDR3 DNA: TGTGCCAGCGCGGACCGGACCTTAAATTCACCCCTCCACTTT; CDR3 protein: CASADRTLNSPLHF
clone size: -; V gene: TRBV30; D gene: TRBD2; J gene: TRBJ2-1; CDR3 DNA: TGTGCCTGGAGGGGTCGGACTAGCGGGAGGGCCTTATCCTACAATGAGCAGTTCTTC; CDR3 protein: CAWRGRTSGRALSYNEQFF
clone size: -; V gene: TRBV5-4; D gene: TRBD1; J gene: TRBJ1-4; CDR3 DNA: TGTGCCAGCAGCTTGCCTCCAGGGGGTAATGAAAAACTGTTTTTT; CDR3 protein: CASSLPPGGNEKLFF
clone size: -; V gene: TRBV18; D gene: -; J gene: TRBJ2-7; CDR3 DNA: TGTGCCAGCTCACCTCCCCAAAACGGCAGGGCCTACGAGCAGTACTTC; CDR3 protein: CASSPPQNGRAYEQYF
clone size: -; V gene: TRBV5-4; D gene: -; J gene: TRBJ2-3; CDR3 DNA: TGTGCCAGCAGCTTGGTCCAGGGCACAGATACGCAGTATTTT; CDR3 protein: CASSLVQGTDTQYF
clone size: -; V gene: TRBV27; D gene: TRBD2; J gene: TRBJ2-5; CDR3 DNA: TGTGCCAGCAGAAAAACCGGGACTAGCGGGAGCCGGGGAGAGACCCAGTACTTC; CDR3 protein: CASRKTGTSGSRGETQYF
clone size: -; V gene: TRBV5-1; D gene: -; J gene: TRBJ2-3; CDR3 DNA: TGCGCCAGCAAGATTGATTCAGTAGATACGCAGTATTTT; CDR3 protein: CASKIDSVDTQYF
clone size: -; V gene: TRBV9; D gene: -; J gene: TRBJ2-3; CDR3 DNA: TGTGCCAGCAGCGCCTGGGATCAGATCACAGATACGCAGTATTTT; CDR3 protein: CASSAWDQITDTQYF
clone size: -; V gene: TRBV7-9; D gene: -; J gene: TRBJ1-2; CDR3 DNA: TGTGCCAGCAGCTTACTTCAAGGTTATGGCTACACCTTC; CDR3 protein: CASSLLQGYGYTF
clone size: -; V gene: TRBV5-4; D gene: TRBD1; J gene: TRBJ2-5; CDR3 DNA: TGTGCCAGCAGCCCCCCCCGCCTCGGGACAGGGGAAGAGACCCAGTACTTC; CDR3 protein: CASSPPRLGTGEETQYF
clone size: -; V gene: TRBV18; D gene: -; J gene: TRBJ1-4; CDR3 DNA: TGTGCCAGCTCACCACCGAGGGGGGCTGATGAAAAACTGTTTTTT; CDR3 protein: CASSPPRGADEKLFF